This T cell receptor (beta chain) appears in the sequencing data of a study of blood T cell repertoires in COVID-19. Whole-study context: The origin of the acute and convalescent COVID-19 samples was the United States, Italy and Spain. From T cells, B-cell-depleted T cells, or PBMCs came the material, which was cDNA or gDNA.

Under the authors' procedure: Amplification with reference gene primers provided the estimates of nucleated cell counts. Sequencing used immunoSEQ multiplex PCR; TCRdb keeps in-frame clones, though not all of them. V, J and clone size are those of that table, while D and trimming were read from the DNA. The sample shows approximately 260,000 clones, more than 75% of them seen only once. Participant age was roughly 18 to 90 years, and participants resided in around 24 US areas. V lost 3 bases and J lost 5; bases outside the gene matches: 9. Germline V lookup: CDR1 KGHDR, CDR2 SFDVKD. This CDR3 is 16 amino acids long.

The chain has TRBV24-1 and TRBJ2-3, with 8 positions matching TRBD2. Input material: PBMCs or T cells enriched from blood (not recorded which). The source of this sequence is a woman aged 35 to 49 with acute COVID-19. The CDR3 protein is CATSDPGRAAGDTQYF. The DNA of the CDR3 is TGTGCCACCAGTGATCCCGGGAGGGCTGCTGGAGATACGCAGTATTTT.